The sample holds a few counts of the clone carrying this TCR beta chain. Its cognate antigen is unknown. The source of the sample is a study of beta chain features in type 1 diabetes. General study findings and limits: When Type 1 diabetes patients were examined, their TCRB CDR3s proved moderately but significantly shorter in all four CD4+ subsets.

The CDR3 loop spans 14 amino acids. Germline V CDR1 and CDR2: SGHTA, FQGTGA. V lost 5 bases and J 1 base, leaving 11 bases between the germline ends. Isolated RNA was reverse transcribed in full, so expressed TCRB transcripts were sequenced. Some clones are missing from TCRdb's copy, which holds only in-frame ones; the method was immunoSEQ multiplex PCR. The table shows more than 550,000 clones, with over 11% occurring only once. The sample consisted of naive CD4+ T cells from blood. The V gene is TRBV7-3, the J gene TRBJ1-1; a weak D match, TRBD1 (6 bases). The TCR originated in a man between 18 and 35 years old with type 1 diabetes. CDR3 region: CASSVDSTNTEAFF. The CDR3 nucleotides read TGTGCCAGCAGCGTGGACAGCACGAACACTGAAGCTTTCTTT.